Described below is a single TCR beta chain sequence and its context. This sample was taken from a study of cytomegalovirus exposure and HLA in healthy donors. Some clones are missing from TCRdb's copy, which holds only in-frame ones; the method was immunoSEQ multiplex PCR. The sample includes 250,000 to 400,000 clones, about 90% of them seen just once. Sequences were obtained from PBMCs. The clonotype comes from a woman aged 30 to 39 in good health and CMV-seropositive.

The CDR3 nucleotides read TGTGCCAGCAGCCCCGGTACGGACGCGAGGGGCCATTACAATGAGCAGTTCTTC. Translation: CASSPGTDARGHYNEQFF. V and J are TRBV13 and TRBJ2-1; D possibly matches TRBD1 or TRBD2 (5 bases each). The germline gives CDR1 PRHDT, CDR2 FYEKMQ (reference sequence). The CDR3 sequence is 18 residues long. The V and J ends lost 5 bases and 4 bases respectively, with 24 bases between them. Full variable domain (rest looked up from reference TRBV13 and TRBJ2-1): AAGVIQSPRHLIKEKRETATLKCYPIPRHDTVYWYQQGPGQDPQFLISFYEKMQSDKGSIPDRFSAQQFSDYHSELNMSSLELGDSALYFCASSPGTDARGHYNEQFFGPGTRLTVL.